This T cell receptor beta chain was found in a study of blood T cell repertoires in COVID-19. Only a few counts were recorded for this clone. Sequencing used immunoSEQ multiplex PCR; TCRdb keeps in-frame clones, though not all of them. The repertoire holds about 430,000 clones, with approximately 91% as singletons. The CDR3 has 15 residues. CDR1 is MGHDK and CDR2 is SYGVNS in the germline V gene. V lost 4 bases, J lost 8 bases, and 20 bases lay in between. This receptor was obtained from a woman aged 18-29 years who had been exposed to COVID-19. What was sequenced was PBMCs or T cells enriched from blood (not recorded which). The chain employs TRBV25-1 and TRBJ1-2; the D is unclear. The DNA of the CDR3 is TGTGCCAGCAGTGGGCCACGGATGACCAGGAAAGGCTACACCTTC. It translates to CASSGPRMTRKGYTF.